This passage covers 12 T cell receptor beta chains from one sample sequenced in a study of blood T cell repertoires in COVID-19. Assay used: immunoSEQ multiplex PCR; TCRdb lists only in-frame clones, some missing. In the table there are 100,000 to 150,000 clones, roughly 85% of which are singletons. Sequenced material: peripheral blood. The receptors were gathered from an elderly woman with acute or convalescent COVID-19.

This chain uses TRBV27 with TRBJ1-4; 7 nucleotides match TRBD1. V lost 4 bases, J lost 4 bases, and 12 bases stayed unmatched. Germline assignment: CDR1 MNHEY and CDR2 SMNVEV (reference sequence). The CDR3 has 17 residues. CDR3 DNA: TGTGCCAGCAGTTCCGGACAGGCCTCCGTGATTAATGAAAAACTGTTTTTT. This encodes CASSSGQASVINEKLFF.

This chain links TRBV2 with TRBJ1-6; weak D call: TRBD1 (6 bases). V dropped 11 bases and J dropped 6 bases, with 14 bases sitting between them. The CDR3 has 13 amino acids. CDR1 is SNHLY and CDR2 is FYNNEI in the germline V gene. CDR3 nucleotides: TGTGCCTCAACTCGGACAGCTAATTCACCCCTCCACTTT. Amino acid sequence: CASTRTANSPLHF.

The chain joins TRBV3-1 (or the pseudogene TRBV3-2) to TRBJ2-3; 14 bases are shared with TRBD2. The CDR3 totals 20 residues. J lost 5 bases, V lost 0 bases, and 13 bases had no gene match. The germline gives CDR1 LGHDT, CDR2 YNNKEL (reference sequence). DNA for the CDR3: TGTGCCAGCAGCCAAGAAGAGGTGTGGGGACTAGCGGGGGTGAAAGATACGCAGTATTTT. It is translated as CASSQEEVWGLAGVKDTQYF.

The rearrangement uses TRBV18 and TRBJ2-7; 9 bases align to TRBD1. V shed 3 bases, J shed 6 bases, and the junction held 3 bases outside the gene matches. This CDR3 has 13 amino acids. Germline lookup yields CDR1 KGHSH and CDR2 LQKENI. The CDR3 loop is CASSPRTGVEQYV. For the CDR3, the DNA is TGTGCCAGCTCACCCAGGACAGGGGTCGAGCAGTACGTC.

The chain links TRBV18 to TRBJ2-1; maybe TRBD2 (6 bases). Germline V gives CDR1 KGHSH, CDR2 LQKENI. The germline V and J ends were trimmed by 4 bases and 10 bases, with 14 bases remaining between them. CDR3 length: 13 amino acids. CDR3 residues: CASSRIAGGEQFF. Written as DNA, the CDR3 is TGTGCCAGCTCACGGATAGCCGGGGGAGAGCAGTTCTTC. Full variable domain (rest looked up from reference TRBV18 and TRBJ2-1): NAGVMQNPRHLVRRRGQEARLRCSPMKGHSHVYWYRQLPEEGLKFMVYLQKENIIDESGMPKERFSAEFPKEGPSILRIQQVVRGDSAAYFCASSRIAGGEQFFGPGTRLTVL.

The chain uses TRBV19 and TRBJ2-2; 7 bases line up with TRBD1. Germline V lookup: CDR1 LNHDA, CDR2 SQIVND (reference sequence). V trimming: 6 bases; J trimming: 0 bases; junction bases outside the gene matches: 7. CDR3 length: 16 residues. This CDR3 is CASSPRTGSNTGELFF. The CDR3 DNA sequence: TGTGCCAGTAGCCCCCGGACAGGCTCGAACACCGGGGAGCTGTTTTTT.

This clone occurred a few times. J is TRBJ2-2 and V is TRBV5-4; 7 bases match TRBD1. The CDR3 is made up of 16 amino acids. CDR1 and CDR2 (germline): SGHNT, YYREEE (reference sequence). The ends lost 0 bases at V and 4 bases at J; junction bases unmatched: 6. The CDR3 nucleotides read TGTGCCAGCAGCTTGGGTGGGGACAGCGGCACCGGGGAGCTGTTTTTT. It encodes CASSLGGDSGTGELFF.

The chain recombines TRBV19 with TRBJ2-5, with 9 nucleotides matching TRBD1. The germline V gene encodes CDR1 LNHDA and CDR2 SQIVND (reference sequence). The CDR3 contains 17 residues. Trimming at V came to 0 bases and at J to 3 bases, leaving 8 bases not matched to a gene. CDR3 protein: CASSIDLSGQGKETQYF. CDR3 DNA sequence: TGTGCCAGTAGTATAGATCTATCGGGACAGGGTAAAGAGACCCAGTACTTC.

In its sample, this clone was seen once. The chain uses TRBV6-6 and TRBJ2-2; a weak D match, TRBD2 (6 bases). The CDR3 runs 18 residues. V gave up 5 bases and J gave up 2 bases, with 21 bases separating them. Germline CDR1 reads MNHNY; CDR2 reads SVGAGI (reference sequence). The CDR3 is CASSLRRGASSNTGELFF. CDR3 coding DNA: TGTGCCAGCAGTCTACGGCGCGGGGCCTCCTCTAACACCGGGGAGCTGTTTTTT.

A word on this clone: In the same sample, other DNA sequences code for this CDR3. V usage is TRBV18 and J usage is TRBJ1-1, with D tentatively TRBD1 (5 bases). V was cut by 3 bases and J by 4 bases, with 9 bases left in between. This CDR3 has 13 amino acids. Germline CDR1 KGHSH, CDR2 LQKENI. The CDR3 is CASSPRTSTEAFF. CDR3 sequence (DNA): TGTGCCAGCTCACCCCGGACATCCACTGAAGCTTTCTTT.

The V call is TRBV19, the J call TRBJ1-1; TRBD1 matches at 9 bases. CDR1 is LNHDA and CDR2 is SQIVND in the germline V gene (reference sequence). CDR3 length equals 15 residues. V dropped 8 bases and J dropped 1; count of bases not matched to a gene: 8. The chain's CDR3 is CASGTQGARNTEAFF. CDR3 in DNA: TGTGCCAGTGGCACACAGGGGGCGCGGAACACTGAAGCTTTCTTT.

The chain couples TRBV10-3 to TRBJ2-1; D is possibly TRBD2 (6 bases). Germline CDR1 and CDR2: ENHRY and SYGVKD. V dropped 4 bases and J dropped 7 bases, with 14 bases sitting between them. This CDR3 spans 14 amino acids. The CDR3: CAISGSGRGNEQFF. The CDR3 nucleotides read TGTGCCATCAGTGGGTCCGGGCGGGGAAATGAGCAGTTCTTC.